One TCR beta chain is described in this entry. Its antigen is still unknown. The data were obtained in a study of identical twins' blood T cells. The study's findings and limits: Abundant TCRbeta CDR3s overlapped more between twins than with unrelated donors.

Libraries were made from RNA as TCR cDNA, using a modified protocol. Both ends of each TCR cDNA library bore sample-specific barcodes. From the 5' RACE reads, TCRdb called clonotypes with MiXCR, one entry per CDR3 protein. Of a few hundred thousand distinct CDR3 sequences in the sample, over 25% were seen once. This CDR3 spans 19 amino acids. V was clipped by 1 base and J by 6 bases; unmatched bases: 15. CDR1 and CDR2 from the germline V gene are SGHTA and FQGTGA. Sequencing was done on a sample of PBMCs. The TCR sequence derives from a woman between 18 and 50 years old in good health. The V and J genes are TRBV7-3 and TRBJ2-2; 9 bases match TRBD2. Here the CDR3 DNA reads TGTGCCAGCAGCTTAAAAGGGGCGGAAGCGGGGGGAAAATCCGGGGAGCTGTTTTTT. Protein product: CASSLKGAEAGGKSGELFF.